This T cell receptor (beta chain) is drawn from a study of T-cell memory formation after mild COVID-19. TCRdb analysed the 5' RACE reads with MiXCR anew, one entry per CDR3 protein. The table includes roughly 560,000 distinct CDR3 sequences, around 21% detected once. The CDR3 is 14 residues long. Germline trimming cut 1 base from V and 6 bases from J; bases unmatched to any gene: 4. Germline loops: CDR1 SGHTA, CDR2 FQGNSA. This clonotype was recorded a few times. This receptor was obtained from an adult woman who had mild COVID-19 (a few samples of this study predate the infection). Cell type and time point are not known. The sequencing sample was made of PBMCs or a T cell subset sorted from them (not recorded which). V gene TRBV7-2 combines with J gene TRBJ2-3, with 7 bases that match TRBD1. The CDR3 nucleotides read TGTGCCAGCAGCTTAGAGGGGGCAGCGGATACGCAGTATTTT. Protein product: CASSLEGAADTQYF.